The rows below give T cell receptor beta chains drawn from one sample of a study of somatic mutations in cytotoxic T cells in rheumatoid arthritis. The data were produced by immunoSEQ multiplex PCR, yet TCRdb's version contains in-frame clones alone and is incomplete. Among about 26,000 clones, around 80% were seen once, and the ten largest hold roughly 4.9%. The sequenced sample was CD8+ T cells sorted from blood. These receptor sequences come from a man in his fifties or sixties in good health. The CDR3 runs from the conserved cysteine through the conserved F or W. D genes are given only for firm matches. Size is stated for part of the rows, as once, few or many counts, or as a class when the clone is expanded.

v_call	clone_size	j_call	d_call	cdr3_nt	cdr3_aa
TRBV7-2	-	TRBJ2-7	-	TGTGCCAGCAGTTGGGGATACGAGCAGTACTTC	CASSWGYEQYF
TRBV15	-	TRBJ1-2	-	TGTGCCACCAGCAGAGATCGGGGCCGGGGAAACTATGGCTACACCTTC	CATSRDRGRGNYGYTF
TRBV9	-	TRBJ2-2	-	TGTGCCAGCAGCGTAGGTAAAAACACCGGGGAGCTGTTTTTT	CASSVGKNTGELFF
TRBV11-3	-	TRBJ1-2	TRBD1	TGTGCCAGCACCACAGGGGGCCTTGGCTACACCTTC	CASTTGGLGYTF
TRBV7-9	-	TRBJ1-5	-	TGTGCCAGCAGCTTAGACAGAAATCAGCCCCAGCATTTT	CASSLDRNQPQHF
TRBV27	-	TRBJ2-3	-	TGTGCCAGCAGTCTGGACAGACCGGATACGCAGTATTTT	CASSLDRPDTQYF
TRBV27	-	TRBJ2-7	-	TGTGCCAGCAGTTTAAAGGGATCTCTCTACGAGCAGTACTTC	CASSLKGSLYEQYF
TRBV2	-	TRBJ2-7	TRBD2	TGTGCCACCTCCCCCCGCGACCCGGGAGGTGGCCACGAGCAGTACTTC	CATSPRDPGGGHEQYF
TRBV16	-	TRBJ2-1	-	TGTGCCAGCAGCCAACCAACCGGGACCAAGAACAATGAGCAGTTCTTC	CASSQPTGTKNNEQFF
TRBV5-4	-	TRBJ1-1	TRBD1	TGTGCCAGCAGCTTATACAGGGGGATCGACACTGAAGCTTTCTTT	CASSLYRGIDTEAFF
TRBV7-8	-	TRBJ2-7	-	TGTGCCAGCAGCTTAGCGAAAGAGCAGTACTTC	CASSLAKEQYF
TRBV27	-	TRBJ2-2	-	TGTGCCACCTGGAGGGTAGCCGGGGAGCTGTTTTTT	CATWRVAGELFF
TRBV27	-	TRBJ1-2	-	TGTGCCAGCAGTTTAACGGGGAAGAGCGGCTACACCTTC	CASSLTGKSGYTF
TRBV4-1	-	TRBJ2-7	TRBD2	TGCGCCAGCAGCCCCTCGGGAGGTGTAGGAGCCCAAGCCTACGAGCAGTACTTC	CASSPSGGVGAQAYEQYF
TRBV25-1	few	TRBJ1-1	-	TGTGCCAGCAGTGAGGGACGGAGGAACACTGAAGCTTTCTTT	CASSEGRRNTEAFF
TRBV9	-	TRBJ2-1	-	TGTGCCAGCAGCGTAGCTCCGGGTTGGGGCAATGAGCAGTTCTTC	CASSVAPGWGNEQFF
TRBV18	-	TRBJ1-1	-	TGTGCCAGCTCACCATTAGCCACGACAGGCGGGCCCGAAGCTTTCTTT	CASSPLATTGGPEAFF
TRBV6-5	-	TRBJ1-1	TRBD1	TGTGCCAGCAGTTACGACAGGGGCCTGAACACTGAAGCTTTCTTT	CASSYDRGLNTEAFF
TRBV11-2	-	TRBJ2-1	-	TGTGCCAGCAGCCCCGGGGGCTATGGCAATGAGCAGTTCTTC	CASSPGGYGNEQFF
TRBV9	-	TRBJ2-1	TRBD2	TGTGCCAGCAGCGTAGGAGCTAGCGGGATTTACAATGAGCAGTTCTTC	CASSVGASGIYNEQFF
TRBV28	-	TRBJ1-5	-	TGTGCCAGCAGTTCCGGGACTTATAGCAATCAGCCCCAGCATTTT	CASSSGTYSNQPQHF
TRBV7-9	-	TRBJ2-2	-	TGTGCCAGCAGCTCGATCCGGGGGACCTCCGGGGAGCTGTTTTTT	CASSSIRGTSGELFF